Listed below are T cell receptor beta chains from one sample, sequenced in a study of blood T cell repertoires in COVID-19. The protocol was immunoSEQ multiplex PCR, while the TCRdb copy is restricted to in-frame clones and leaves out a portion. The sample lists 300,000 or so clones, about 90% seen once, with approximately 0.93% in the top ten. The sequenced material came from PBMCs or T cells enriched from blood (not recorded which). The origin of the receptors is a woman in her twenties or thirties who had recovered from COVID-19. The CDR3 runs from the conserved cysteine through the conserved F or W. D genes are given only for firm matches. A row's size may be missing; if present it is once, few, many or a size class.

abundance | d_gene | j_gene | v_gene | CDR3nt | CDR3aa
NA | TRBD1 | TRBJ2-7 | TRBV28 | TGTGCCAGCAGTAGACCAGCCGGGACAGGGGGCAGCTTGGGAGGCTACGAGCAGTACTTC | CASSRPAGTGGSLGGYEQYF
NA | NA | TRBJ2-3 | TRBV14 | TGTGCCAGCAGCCGAAGTACCACCGGACTTGCTACGCAGTATTTT | CASSRSTTGLATQYF
NA | TRBD1 | TRBJ2-7 | TRBV19 | TGTGCCAGTAGTGCCCGGGACAGCCACTACGAGCAGTACTTC | CASSARDSHYEQYF
NA | NA | TRBJ1-2 | TRBV9 | TGTGCCAGCAGCGTAGACCTGGGGCTAAACTATGGCTACACCTTC | CASSVDLGLNYGYTF
NA | NA | TRBJ2-7 | TRBV10-3 | TGTGCCATCAGTGAGTCGGCAGGAAATCGCTACGAGCAGTACTTC | CAISESAGNRYEQYF
NA | TRBD2 | TRBJ2-1 | TRBV4-1 | TGCGCCAGCAGCCGAGAAGCGGGGGTAACCTACAATGAGCAGTTCTTC | CASSREAGVTYNEQFF
NA | NA | TRBJ1-1 | TRBV2 | TGTGCCAGCAGGCTCCCACAGGTGAACACTGAAGCTTTCTTT | CASRLPQVNTEAFF
NA | NA | TRBJ2-5 | TRBV7-9 | TGTGCCAGCAGCCATTCCAGGGGGGAAGAGACCCAGTACTTC | CASSHSRGEETQYF
NA | NA | TRBJ1-1 | TRBV5-5 | TGTGCCAGCAGCTTGACAGGGAAGAACACTGAAGCTTTCTTT | CASSLTGKNTEAFF
NA | TRBD1 | TRBJ2-3 | TRBV13 | TGTGCCAGCAGCTTAACCCTTACAGGGGGCAAGGATACGCAGTATTTT | CASSLTLTGGKDTQYF
NA | NA | TRBJ2-5 | TRBV24-1 | TGTGCCACCAGTGGCGCCGGCCAAGAGACCCAGTACTTC | CATSGAGQETQYF
few | TRBD2 | TRBJ2-7 | TRBV27 | TGTGCCAGCAGTTTAACGGCTAGCGGGGGGTTCGAGCAGTACTTC | CASSLTASGGFEQYF
NA | NA | TRBJ2-7 | TRBV9 | TGTGCCAGCAGCGTAGACGCGGGTTCTACCTACGAGCAGTACTTC | CASSVDAGSTYEQYF
few | NA | TRBJ1-1 | TRBV23-1 | TGCGCCAGTACGGGACAAAAAGCTTTCTTT | CASTGQKAFF
NA | TRBD2 | TRBJ2-3 | TRBV5-6 | TGTGCCAGCAGCTTGGGGGACTACACAGATACGCAGTATTTT | CASSLGDYTDTQYF
NA | TRBD1 | TRBJ1-1 | TRBV2 | TGTGCCAGCAGTCTACAGGGGGCGATGAACACTGAAGCTTTCTTT | CASSLQGAMNTEAFF
NA | NA | TRBJ1-1 | TRBV27 | TGTGCCAGCAGTTTACTAGGGGCGGTGAACACTGAAGCTTTCTTT | CASSLLGAVNTEAFF
few | NA | TRBJ1-2 | TRBV27 | TGTGCCAGCAGTTTATCGTCAGGGGCTAACTATGGCTACACCTTC | CASSLSSGANYGYTF
NA | NA | TRBJ1-5 | TRBV19 | TGTGCCAGTAGTTCCGCGGGGTTCAGCAATCAGCCCCAGCATTTT | CASSSAGFSNQPQHF
few | TRBD1 | TRBJ1-2 | TRBV6-2/TRBV6-3 | TGTGCCAGCAGTTACCCTTGGGACAGGGGAACCTACACCTTC | CASSYPWDRGTYTF
NA | NA | TRBJ1-2 | TRBV3-1/TRBV3-2 | TGTGCCAGCAGCCAAGCAGACTATGGCTACACCTTC | CASSQADYGYTF
NA | TRBD2 | TRBJ2-6 | TRBV7-8 | TGTGCCAGCAGCTTAGGAGCGGGGGCGGGAGGGGCCAACGTCCTGACTTTC | CASSLGAGAGGANVLTF
NA | NA | TRBJ2-3 | TRBV5-1 | TGCGCCAGCAGCTTGGATCCCCGGGGGGCTACAGATACGCAGTATTTT | CASSLDPRGATDTQYF
once | TRBD1 | TRBJ1-6 | TRBV30 | TGTGCCGGGGACAGGGTGGATTCACCCCTCCACTTT | CAGDRVDSPLHF
once | NA | TRBJ1-4 | TRBV19 | TGTGCCAGTAGTGCAAGGAGAGAAAAACTGTTTTTT | CASSARREKLFF
once | NA | TRBJ2-6 | TRBV19 | TGTGCCAGTAGTAGAGACGGGTCTGGGGCCAACGTCCTGACTTTC | CASSRDGSGANVLTF
few | TRBD1 | TRBJ2-1 | TRBV3-1/TRBV3-2 | TGTGCCAGCAGCCAAGGACAGGGGGTTCCGGGTGAGCAGTTCTTC | CASSQGQGVPGEQFF
NA | NA | TRBJ2-7 | TRBV3-1/TRBV3-2 | TGTGCCAGCAGCCAAGGTCCCCTAACCGGTCCCATCGAGCAGTACTTC | CASSQGPLTGPIEQYF
once | NA | TRBJ1-3 | TRBV7-8 | TGTGCCAGCAGCTTAGGGAGGACGGGATTCGGAAACACCATATATTTT | CASSLGRTGFGNTIYF
NA | TRBD2 | TRBJ2-1 | TRBV2 | TGTGCCAGCAGTGGCGCTTCAGCGGGGGGTTACAATGAGCAGTTCTTC | CASSGASAGGYNEQFF
NA | TRBD2 | TRBJ2-3 | TRBV7-6 | TGTGCCAGCAGCTTAGAACTAGCGGGGGGGCATGGAGATACGCAGTATTTT | CASSLELAGGHGDTQYF
NA | TRBD2 | TRBJ2-7 | TRBV28 | TGTGCCAGCAGTTTTTCTAGCGGGGGCCACGAGCAGTACTTC | CASSFSSGGHEQYF
NA | NA | TRBJ2-1 | TRBV4-1 | TGCGCCAGCAGCCACCCACGTCGGGGGAGCTCCTACAATGAGCAGTTCTTC | CASSHPRRGSSYNEQFF
NA | NA | TRBJ1-5 | TRBV10-3 | TGTGCCATCAGTGAGTCTAACAGTTTGTCTCAGCCCCAGCATTTT | CAISESNSLSQPQHF
once | TRBD2 | TRBJ2-7 | TRBV7-2 | TGTGCCAGCAGCTTATTCGGGGGGGGTCCCTACGAGCAGTACTTC | CASSLFGGGPYEQYF
NA | TRBD1 | TRBJ1-6 | TRBV2 | TGTGCCAGCAGCCGGGACAGGGGGGGATCACCCCTCCACTTT | CASSRDRGGSPLHF
NA | NA | TRBJ2-7 | TRBV6-2/TRBV6-3 | TGTGCCAGCAGTTATGTCGGACATCCCTACGAGCAGTACTTC | CASSYVGHPYEQYF
NA | TRBD1 | TRBJ1-2 | TRBV7-9 | TGTGCCAGCAGCTTAGACACAGGGGAGATTAACTATGGCTACACCTTC | CASSLDTGEINYGYTF
NA | NA | TRBJ2-7 | TRBV19 | TGTGCCAGTAGTATCATACACTCCTACGAGCAGTACTTC | CASSIIHSYEQYF
NA | NA | TRBJ2-3 | TRBV7-6 | TGTGCCAGCAGCAAAACGGTGGCGGAGGTACCAGATACGCAGTATTTT | CASSKTVAEVPDTQYF
NA | NA | TRBJ2-5 | TRBV29-1 | TGCAGCACACAGGGTAGCCCCTACCAAGAGACCCAGTACTTC | CSTQGSPYQETQYF
NA | TRBD2 | TRBJ2-4 | TRBV9 | TGTGCCGCCCCCCGCAGCGGGGCCTGGGGCAAAAACATTCAGTACTTC | CAAPRSGAWGKNIQYF
NA | TRBD2 | TRBJ2-1 | TRBV6-5 | TGTGCCAGCAGTTCCCCCCTAGCGGGGGGAAACAATGAGCAGTTCTTC | CASSSPLAGGNNEQFF
NA | TRBD2 | TRBJ2-5 | TRBV9 | TGTGCCAGCAGCCCTGCGGGGGGTCAAGAGACCCAGTACTTC | CASSPAGGQETQYF
NA | NA | TRBJ1-2 | TRBV6-5 | TGTGCCAGCAGTTCCCTCGGGAGGGTTGGTGGCTACACCTTC | CASSSLGRVGGYTF
NA | NA | TRBJ1-2 | TRBV30 | TGTGCCTGGAGTCCCGGAACGGGTAACTATGGCTACACCTTC | CAWSPGTGNYGYTF
NA | NA | TRBJ1-1 | TRBV14 | TGTGCCAGCAGCCTGGATTTCTCCCCCGGGGACACTGAAGCTTTCTTT | CASSLDFSPGDTEAFF
NA | TRBD1 | TRBJ1-6 | TRBV7-2 | TGTGCCAGCAGCGAGGGACAGGGGGGTTCACCCCTCCACTTT | CASSEGQGGSPLHF
NA | NA | TRBJ2-1 | TRBV6-5 | TGTGCCAGCAGTTACGCGGGACTCCGCGCCTCCAATGAGCAGTTCTTC | CASSYAGLRASNEQFF
NA | TRBD1 | TRBJ2-7 | TRBV6-5 | TGTGCCAGCGTATTAGCGGTGGGACAGGCCTACGAGCAGTACTTC | CASVLAVGQAYEQYF